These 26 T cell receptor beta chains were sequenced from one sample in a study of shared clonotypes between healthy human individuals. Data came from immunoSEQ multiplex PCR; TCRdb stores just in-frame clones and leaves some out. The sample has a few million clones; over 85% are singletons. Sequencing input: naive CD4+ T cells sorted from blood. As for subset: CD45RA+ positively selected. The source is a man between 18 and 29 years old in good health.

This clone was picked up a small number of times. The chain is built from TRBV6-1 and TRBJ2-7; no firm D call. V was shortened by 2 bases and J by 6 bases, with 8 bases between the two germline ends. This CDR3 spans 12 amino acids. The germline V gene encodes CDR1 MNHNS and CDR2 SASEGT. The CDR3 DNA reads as TGTGCCAGCAGTGAACAGCGAGCCGAGCAGTACTTC. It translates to CASSEQRAEQYF.

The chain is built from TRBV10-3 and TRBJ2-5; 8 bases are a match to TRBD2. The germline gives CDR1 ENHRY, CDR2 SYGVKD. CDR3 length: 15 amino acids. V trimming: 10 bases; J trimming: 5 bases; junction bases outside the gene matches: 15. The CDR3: CATLSMAGGAETQYF. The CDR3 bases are TGTGCCACGCTTAGCATGGCGGGAGGTGCGGAGACCCAGTACTTC.

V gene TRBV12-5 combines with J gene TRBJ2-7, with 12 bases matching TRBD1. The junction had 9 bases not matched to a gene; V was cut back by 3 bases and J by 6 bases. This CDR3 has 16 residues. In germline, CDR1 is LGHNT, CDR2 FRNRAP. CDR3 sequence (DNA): TGTGCTAGTGGTTTCTCACCGGGACAGGGGGCGGTCGAGCAGTACTTC. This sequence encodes CASGFSPGQGAVEQYF.

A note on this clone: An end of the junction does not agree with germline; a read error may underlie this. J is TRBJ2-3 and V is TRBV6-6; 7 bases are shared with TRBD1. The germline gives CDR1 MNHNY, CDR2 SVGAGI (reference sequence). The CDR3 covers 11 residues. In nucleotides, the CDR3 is TGTGCCAGCAGCCAGACAGGGCCTCTCCTTTTT. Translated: CASSQTGPLLF.

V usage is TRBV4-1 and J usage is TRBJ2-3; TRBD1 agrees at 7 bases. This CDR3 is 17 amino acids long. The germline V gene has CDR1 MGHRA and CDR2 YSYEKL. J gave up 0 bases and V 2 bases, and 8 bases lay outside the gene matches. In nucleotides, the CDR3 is TGCGCCAGCAGCCAAATCACCGGGACAGAGAGCACAGATACGCAGTATTTT. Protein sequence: CASSQITGTESTDTQYF.

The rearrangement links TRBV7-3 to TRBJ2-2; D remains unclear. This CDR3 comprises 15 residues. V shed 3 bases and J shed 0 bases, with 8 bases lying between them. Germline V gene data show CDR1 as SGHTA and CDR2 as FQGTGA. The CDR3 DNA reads TGTGCCAGCAGCTTCGGGCTGGCGAACACCGGGGAGCTGTTTTTT. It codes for CASSFGLANTGELFF.

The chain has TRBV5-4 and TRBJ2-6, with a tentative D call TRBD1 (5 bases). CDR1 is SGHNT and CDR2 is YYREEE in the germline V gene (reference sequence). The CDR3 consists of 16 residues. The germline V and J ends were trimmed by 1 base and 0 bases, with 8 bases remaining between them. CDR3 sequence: CASSLSGSSGANVLTF. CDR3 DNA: TGTGCCAGCAGCTTGTCAGGGTCCTCTGGGGCCAACGTCCTGACTTTC.

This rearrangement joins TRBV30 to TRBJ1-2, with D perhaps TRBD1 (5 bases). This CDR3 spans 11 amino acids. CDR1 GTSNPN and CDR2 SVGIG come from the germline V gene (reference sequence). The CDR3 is CLGEFNYGYTF. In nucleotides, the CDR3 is TGTCTAGGGGAGTTTAACTATGGCTACACCTTC.

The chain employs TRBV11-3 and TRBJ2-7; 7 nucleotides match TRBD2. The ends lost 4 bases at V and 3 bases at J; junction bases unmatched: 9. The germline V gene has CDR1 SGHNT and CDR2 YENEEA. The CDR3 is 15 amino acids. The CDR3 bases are TGTGCCAGCAGCTCCCAAGCGGGGACGGACTACGAGCAGTACTTC. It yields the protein CASSSQAGTDYEQYF.

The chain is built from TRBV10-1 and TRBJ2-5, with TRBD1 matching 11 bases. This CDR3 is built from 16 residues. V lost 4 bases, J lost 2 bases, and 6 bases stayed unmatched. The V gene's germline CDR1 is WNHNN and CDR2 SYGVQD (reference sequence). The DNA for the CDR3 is TGCGCCAGCAGTGCCGGGACAGGGGGTGGTCAAGAGACCCAGTACTTC. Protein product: CASSAGTGGGQETQYF.

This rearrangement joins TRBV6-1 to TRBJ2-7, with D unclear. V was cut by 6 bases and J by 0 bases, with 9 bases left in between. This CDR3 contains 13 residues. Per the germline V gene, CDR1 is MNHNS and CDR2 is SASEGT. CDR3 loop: CASRIFSSYEQYF. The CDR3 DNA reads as TGTGCCAGCAGGATCTTTAGCTCCTACGAGCAGTACTTC.

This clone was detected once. CDR3: CASSEANRSYEKLFF. DNA of the CDR3: TGTGCCAGCAGTGAAGCGAACAGGAGCTATGAAAAACTGTTTTTT. The chain links TRBV6-1 to TRBJ1-4; the D gene is possibly TRBD1 (5 bases). The CDR3 totals 15 residues. V lost 0 bases and J lost 6, with 11 bases in between. From germline, CDR1 is MNHNS and CDR2 SASEGT.

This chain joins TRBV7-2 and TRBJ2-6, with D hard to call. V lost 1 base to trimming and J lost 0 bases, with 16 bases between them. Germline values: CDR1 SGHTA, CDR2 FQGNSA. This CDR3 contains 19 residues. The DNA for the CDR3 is TGTGCCAGCAGCTTAGTACCCCAGGCTCTTTTCTCTGGGGCCAACGTCCTGACTTTC. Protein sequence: CASSLVPQALFSGANVLTF.

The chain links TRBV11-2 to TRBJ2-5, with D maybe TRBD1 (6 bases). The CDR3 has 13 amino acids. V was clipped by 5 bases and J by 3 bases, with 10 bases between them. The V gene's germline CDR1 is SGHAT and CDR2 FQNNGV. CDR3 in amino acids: CASSRPGEETQYF. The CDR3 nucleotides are TGTGCCAGCAGCCGCCCAGGGGAAGAGACCCAGTACTTC.

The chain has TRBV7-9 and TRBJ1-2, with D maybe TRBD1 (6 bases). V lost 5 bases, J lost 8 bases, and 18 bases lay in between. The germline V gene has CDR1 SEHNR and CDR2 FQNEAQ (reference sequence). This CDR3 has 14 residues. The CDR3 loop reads CASSLIGGRGGYTF. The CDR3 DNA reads TGTGCCAGCAGCCTAATTGGGGGGCGCGGAGGCTACACCTTC.

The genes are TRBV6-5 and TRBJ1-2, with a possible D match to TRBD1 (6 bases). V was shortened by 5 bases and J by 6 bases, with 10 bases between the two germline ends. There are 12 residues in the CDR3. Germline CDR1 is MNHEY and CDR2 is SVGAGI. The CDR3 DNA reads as TGTGCCAGCAGTGCAACAGGGCATGGCTACACCTTC. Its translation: CASSATGHGYTF.

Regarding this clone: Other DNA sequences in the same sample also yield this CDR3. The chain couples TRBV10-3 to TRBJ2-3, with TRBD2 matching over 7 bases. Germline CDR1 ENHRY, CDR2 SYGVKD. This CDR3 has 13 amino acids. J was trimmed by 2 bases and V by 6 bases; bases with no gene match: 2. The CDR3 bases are TGTGCCATCAGGGGGGGGTCCACAGATACGCAGTATTTT. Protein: CAIRGGSTDTQYF.

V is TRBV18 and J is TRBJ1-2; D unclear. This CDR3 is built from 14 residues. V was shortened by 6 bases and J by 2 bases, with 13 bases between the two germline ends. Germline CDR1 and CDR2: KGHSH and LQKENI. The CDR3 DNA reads TGTGCCAGCTCTCGTGGGGAGAACAACTATGGCTACACCTTC. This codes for CASSRGENNYGYTF.

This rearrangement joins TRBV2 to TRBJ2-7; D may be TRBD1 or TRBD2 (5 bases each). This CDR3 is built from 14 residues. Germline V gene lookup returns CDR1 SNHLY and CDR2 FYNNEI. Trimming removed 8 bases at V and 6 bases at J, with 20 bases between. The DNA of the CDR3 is TGTGCCAGCGAGATCGAGGCTGTGAGGGGCGAGCAGTACTTC. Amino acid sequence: CASEIEAVRGEQYF.

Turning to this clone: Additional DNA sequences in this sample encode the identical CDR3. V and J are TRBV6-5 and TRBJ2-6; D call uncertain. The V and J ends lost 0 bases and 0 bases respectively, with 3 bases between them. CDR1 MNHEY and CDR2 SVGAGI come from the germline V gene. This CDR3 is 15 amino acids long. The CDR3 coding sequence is TGTGCCAGCAGTTACTCGGGCTCTGGGGCCAACGTCCTGACTTTC. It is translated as CASSYSGSGANVLTF.

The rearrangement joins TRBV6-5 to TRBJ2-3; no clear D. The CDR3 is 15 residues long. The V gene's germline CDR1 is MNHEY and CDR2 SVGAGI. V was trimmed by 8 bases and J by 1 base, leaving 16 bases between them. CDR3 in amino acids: CASGDTSVGTDTQYF. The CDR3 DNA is TGTGCCAGCGGAGACACCTCCGTCGGCACAGATACGCAGTATTTT.

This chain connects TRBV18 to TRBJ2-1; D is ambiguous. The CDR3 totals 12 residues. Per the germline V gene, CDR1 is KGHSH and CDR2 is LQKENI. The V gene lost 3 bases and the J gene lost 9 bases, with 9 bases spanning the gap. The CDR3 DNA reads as TGTGCCAGCTCACCGTATCAAGGTGAGCAGTTCTTC. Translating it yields CASSPYQGEQFF.

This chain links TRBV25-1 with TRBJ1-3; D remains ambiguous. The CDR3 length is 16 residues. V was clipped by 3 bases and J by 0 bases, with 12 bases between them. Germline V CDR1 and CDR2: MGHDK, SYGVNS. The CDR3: CASSDPHGSSGNTIYF. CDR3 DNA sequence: TGTGCCAGCAGTGACCCACACGGAAGCTCTGGAAACACCATATATTTT.

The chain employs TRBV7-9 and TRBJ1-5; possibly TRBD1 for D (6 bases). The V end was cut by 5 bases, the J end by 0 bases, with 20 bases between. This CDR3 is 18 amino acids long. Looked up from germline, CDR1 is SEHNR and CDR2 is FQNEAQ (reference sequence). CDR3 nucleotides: TGTGCCAGCAGCGGCCCTCCGGGACAACAAAATAGCAATCAGCCCCAGCATTTT. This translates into CASSGPPGQQNSNQPQHF.

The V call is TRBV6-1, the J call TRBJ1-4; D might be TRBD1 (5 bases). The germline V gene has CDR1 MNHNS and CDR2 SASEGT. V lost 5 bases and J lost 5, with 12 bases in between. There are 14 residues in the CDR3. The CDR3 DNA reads TGTGCCAGCAGTCCCGGGGCTCCAAATGAAAAACTGTTTTTT. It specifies CASSPGAPNEKLFF.

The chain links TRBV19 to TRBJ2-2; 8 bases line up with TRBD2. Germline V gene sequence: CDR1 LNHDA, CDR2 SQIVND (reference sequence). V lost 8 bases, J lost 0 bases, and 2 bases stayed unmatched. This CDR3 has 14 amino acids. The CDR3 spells CASGLAPNTGELFF. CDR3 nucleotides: TGTGCCAGTGGACTAGCCCCGAACACCGGGGAGCTGTTTTTT.